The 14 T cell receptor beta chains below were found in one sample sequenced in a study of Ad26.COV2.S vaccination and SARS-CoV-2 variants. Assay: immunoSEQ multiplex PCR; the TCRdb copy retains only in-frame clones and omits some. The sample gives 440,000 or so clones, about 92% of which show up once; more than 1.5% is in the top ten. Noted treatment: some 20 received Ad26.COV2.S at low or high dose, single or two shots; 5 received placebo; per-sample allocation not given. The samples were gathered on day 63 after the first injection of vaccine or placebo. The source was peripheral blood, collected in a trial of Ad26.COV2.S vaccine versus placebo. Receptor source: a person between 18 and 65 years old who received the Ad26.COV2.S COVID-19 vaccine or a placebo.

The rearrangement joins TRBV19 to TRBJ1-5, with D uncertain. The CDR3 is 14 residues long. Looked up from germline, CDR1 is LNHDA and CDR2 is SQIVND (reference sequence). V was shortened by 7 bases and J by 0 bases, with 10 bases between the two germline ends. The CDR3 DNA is TGTGCCAGTACCGGAGACTATAGCAATCAGCCCCAGCATTTT. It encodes CASTGDYSNQPQHF. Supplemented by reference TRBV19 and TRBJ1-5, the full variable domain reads DGGITQSPKYLFRKEGQNVTLSCEQNLNHDAMYWYRQDPGQGLRLIYYSQIVNDFQKGDIAEGYSVSREKKESFPLTVTSAQKNPTAFYLCASTGDYSNQPQHFGDGTRLSIL.

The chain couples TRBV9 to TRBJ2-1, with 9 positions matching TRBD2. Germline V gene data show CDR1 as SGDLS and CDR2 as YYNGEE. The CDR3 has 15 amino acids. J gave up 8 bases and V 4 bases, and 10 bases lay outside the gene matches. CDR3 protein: CASSLAGSPLDEQFF. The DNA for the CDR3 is TGTGCCAGCAGCCTAGCGGGGTCCCCGTTAGATGAGCAGTTCTTC.

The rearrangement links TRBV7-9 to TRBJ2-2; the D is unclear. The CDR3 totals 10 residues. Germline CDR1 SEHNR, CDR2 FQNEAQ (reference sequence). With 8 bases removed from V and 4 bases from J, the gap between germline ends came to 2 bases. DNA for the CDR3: TGTGCCAGCGGCACCGGGGAGCTGTTTTTT. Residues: CASGTGELFF.

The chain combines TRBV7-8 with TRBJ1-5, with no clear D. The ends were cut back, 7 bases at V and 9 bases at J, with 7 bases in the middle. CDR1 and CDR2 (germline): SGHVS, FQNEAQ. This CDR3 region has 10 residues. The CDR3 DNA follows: TGTGCCAGCACCCCTCGGCCCCAGCATTTT. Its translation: CASTPRPQHF.

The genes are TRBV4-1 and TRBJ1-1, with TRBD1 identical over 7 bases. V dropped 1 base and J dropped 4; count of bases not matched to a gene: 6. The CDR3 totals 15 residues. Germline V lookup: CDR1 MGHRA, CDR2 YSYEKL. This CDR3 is CASSQVEGASTEAFF. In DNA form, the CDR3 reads TGCGCCAGCAGCCAAGTTGAGGGGGCAAGCACTGAAGCTTTCTTT.

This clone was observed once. The CDR3 region has the DNA TGTGCCAGCACCTTTTGGAGTGAAAGGCTAGCGGGGGGCACCGGGGAGCTGTTTTTT. This encodes CASTFWSERLAGGTGELFF. This chain links TRBV7-7 with TRBJ2-2; 11 nucleotides line up with TRBD2. Germline-derived CDR1 and CDR2 are SSHAT and FNYEAQ (reference sequence). V lost 7 bases and J lost 4; bases outside the gene matches: 17. The CDR3 runs to 19 residues.

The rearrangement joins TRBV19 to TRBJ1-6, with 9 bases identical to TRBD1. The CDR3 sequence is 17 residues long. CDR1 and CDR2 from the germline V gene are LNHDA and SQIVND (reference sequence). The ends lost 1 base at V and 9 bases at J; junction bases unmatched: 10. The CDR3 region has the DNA TGTGCCAGTAGTATAGCCCAAGACTGGACAGGGGTTTCACCCCTCCACTTT. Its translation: CASSIAQDWTGVSPLHF.

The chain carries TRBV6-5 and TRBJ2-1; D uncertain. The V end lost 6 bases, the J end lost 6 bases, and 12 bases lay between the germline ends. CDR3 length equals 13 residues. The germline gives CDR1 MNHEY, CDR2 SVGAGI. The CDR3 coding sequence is TGTGCCAGCAGATGGGAATCGGTCAATGAGCAGTTCTTC. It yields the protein CASRWESVNEQFF.

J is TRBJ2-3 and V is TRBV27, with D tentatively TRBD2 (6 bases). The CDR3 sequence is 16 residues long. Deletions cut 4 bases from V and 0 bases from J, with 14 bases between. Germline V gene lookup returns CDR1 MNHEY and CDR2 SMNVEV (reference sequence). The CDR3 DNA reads TGTGCCAGCAGTTGGGGAGGACTTTCTAGCACAGATACGCAGTATTTT. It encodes CASSWGGLSSTDTQYF.

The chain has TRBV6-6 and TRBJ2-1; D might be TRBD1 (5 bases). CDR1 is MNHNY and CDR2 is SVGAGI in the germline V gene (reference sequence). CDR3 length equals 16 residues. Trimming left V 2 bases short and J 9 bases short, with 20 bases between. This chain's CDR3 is CASSYAVVRVVSEQFF. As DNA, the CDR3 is TGTGCCAGCAGTTACGCGGTCGTCAGGGTAGTATCTGAGCAGTTCTTC.

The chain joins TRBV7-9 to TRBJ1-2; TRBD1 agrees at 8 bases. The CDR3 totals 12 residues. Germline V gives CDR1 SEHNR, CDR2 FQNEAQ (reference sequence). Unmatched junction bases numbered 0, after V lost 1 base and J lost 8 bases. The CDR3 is CASSLDRGGYTF. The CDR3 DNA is TGTGCCAGCAGCTTAGACAGGGGGGGCTACACCTTC.

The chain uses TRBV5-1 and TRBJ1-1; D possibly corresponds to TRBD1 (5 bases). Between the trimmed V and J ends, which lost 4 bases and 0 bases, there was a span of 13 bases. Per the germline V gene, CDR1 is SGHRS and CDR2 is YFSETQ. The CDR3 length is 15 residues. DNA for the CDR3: TGCGCCAGCAGCGAGACGAGACAGATGAACACTGAAGCTTTCTTT. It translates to CASSETRQMNTEAFF.

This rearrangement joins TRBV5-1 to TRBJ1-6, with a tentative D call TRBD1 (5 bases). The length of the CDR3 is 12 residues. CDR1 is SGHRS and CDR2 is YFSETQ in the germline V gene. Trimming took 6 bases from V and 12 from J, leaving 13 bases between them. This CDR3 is CASTPGGEPLHF. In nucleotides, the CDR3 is TGCGCCAGCACCCCTGGGGGGGAACCCCTCCACTTT.

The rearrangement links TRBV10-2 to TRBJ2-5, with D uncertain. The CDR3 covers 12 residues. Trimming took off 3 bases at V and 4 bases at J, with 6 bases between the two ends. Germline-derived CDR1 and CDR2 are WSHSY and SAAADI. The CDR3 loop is CASSELRETQYF. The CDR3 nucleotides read TGCGCCAGCAGTGAATTGCGAGAGACCCAGTACTTC.